Sequencing of this T cell receptor beta chain was carried out in a study of T cell responses to AZD1222 COVID-19 vaccine. As for the study in general: Recipients boosted at about 4 weeks or about 12 weeks are pooled.

Notes on the study in general: Among vaccine-associated CD4 TCRs, coverage spanned spike, with dominance at 160-218 and 743-854. Seropositive at baseline were only a handful of AZD1222 recipients.

This clone was detected only once. Its antigen is unknown. Here immunoSEQ multiplex PCR was the method, and the copy in TCRdb shows in-frame clones only, minus some. The sample lists about 110,000 clones; roughly nine tenths were seen once. CDR1 SNHLY and CDR2 FYNNEI come from the germline V gene. The CDR3 extends over 13 amino acids. J was trimmed by 8 bases and V by 6 bases; bases with no gene match: 9. This sequence originates from an adult in good health. The material was peripheral blood, obtained on day 0 of AZD1222 vaccination. The V gene is TRBV2, the J gene TRBJ1-1; 7 bases line up with TRBD1. CDR3 coding DNA: TGTGCCAGCAGACGGACAGGTCCCTCCGAAGCTTTCTTT. It yields the protein CASRRTGPSEAFF. The full variable domain, its missing parts supplied by reference TRBV2 and TRBJ1-1, is EPEVTQTPSHQVTQMGQEVILRCVPISNHLYFYWYRQILGQKVEFLVSFYNNEISEKSEIFDDQFSVERPDGSNFTLKIRSTKLEDSAMYFCASRRTGPSEAFFGQGTRLTVV.